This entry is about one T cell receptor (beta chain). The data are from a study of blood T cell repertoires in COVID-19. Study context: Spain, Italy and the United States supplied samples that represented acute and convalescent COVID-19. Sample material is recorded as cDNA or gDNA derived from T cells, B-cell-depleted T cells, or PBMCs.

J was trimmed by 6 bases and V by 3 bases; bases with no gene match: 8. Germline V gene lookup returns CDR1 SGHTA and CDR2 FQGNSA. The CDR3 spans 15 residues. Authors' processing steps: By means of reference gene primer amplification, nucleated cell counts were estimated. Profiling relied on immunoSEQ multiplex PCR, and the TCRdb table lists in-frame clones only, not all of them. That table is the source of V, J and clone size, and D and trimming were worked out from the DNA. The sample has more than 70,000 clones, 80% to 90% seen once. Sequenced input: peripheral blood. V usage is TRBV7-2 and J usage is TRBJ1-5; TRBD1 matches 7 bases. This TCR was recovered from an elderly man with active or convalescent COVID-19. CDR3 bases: TGTGCCAGCAGCTTTGACAGGGTACCTACTCAGCCCCAGCATTTT. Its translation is CASSFDRVPTQPQHF.